Included here is one T cell receptor beta chain sequence, with context. The sample comes from a study of blood T cells in healthy people across ages. Germline V gene lookup returns CDR1 LGHNA and CDR2 YSLEER. Trimming removed 0 bases from V and 6 bases from J, with 14 bases in between. CDR3 length: 16 amino acids. Alongside a J-beta primer mix, a sample-barcoded 5' primer served in a second PCR lasting roughly 6 to 11 cycles. TCRdb reanalysed the 5' RACE reads using MiXCR and keeps one entry per CDR3 protein. The sample shows about 720,000 distinct CDR3 sequences, 20% to 25% of them seen only once. In addition, the sample was reused for a study of T cells of mothers and their children. From that study: Across the analysis, no persistent microchimeric T cell clones were detected.

The source material was blood. This receptor was identified in a boy between 5 and 17 years old in good health. The chain is built from TRBV4-3 and TRBJ2-2; the D gene is possibly TRBD1 (6 bases). The CDR3 loop reads CASSQDLRGRAGELFF. CDR3 in DNA: TGCGCCAGCAGCCAAGATCTCAGGGGAAGGGCCGGGGAGCTGTTTTTT.